The 5 T cell receptor beta chains below were found in one sample sequenced in a study of blood T cell repertoires in COVID-19. TCRdb keeps only in-frame clones here, not all; method: immunoSEQ multiplex PCR. Among 200,000 to 300,000 clones, 75% to 85% were seen once, and the ten largest hold 6.5% to 8.5%. The source material was peripheral blood. These receptors all stem from a woman older than 75 with COVID-19, enrolled during active disease.

This clone has at least ten counts. The rearrangement uses TRBV7-9 and TRBJ1-2; TRBD1 might be the D (5 bases). Trimming pared 5 bases from V and 4 bases from J, leaving 14 bases between. In germline, CDR1 is SEHNR, CDR2 FQNEAQ (reference sequence). CDR3 length: 14 residues. The CDR3: CASSGPGTPYGYTF. CDR3 nucleotides: TGTGCCAGCAGCGGACCCGGGACTCCCTATGGCTACACCTTC.

The rearrangement links TRBV18 to TRBJ2-7; 8 nucleotides align to TRBD2. J was trimmed by 0 bases and V by 6 bases; bases with no gene match: 4. The V gene's germline CDR1 is KGHSH and CDR2 LQKENI. The CDR3 is made up of 14 amino acids. CDR3 residues: CASSLGTSSYEQYF. The CDR3 DNA reads TGTGCCAGCTCCCTCGGGACTAGCTCCTACGAGCAGTACTTC.

The V and J genes are TRBV5-1 and TRBJ1-4; TRBD1 might be the D (6 bases). The length of the CDR3 is 13 residues. The germline gives CDR1 SGHRS, CDR2 YFSETQ. The V gene lost 1 base and the J gene lost 8 bases, with 9 bases spanning the gap. CDR3 coding DNA: TGCGCCAGCAGCTTGAACAGGGACGAAAAACTGTTTTTT. Its protein is CASSLNRDEKLFF.

The chain uses TRBV27 and TRBJ1-6; D possibly corresponds to TRBD1 (5 bases). Germline assignment: CDR1 MNHEY and CDR2 SMNVEV (reference sequence). The length of the CDR3 is 16 residues. V was pared by 10 bases and J by 0 bases, with 16 bases between. CDR3 loop: CAIYLGGFSYNSPLHF. DNA for the CDR3: TGTGCCATCTACCTTGGGGGGTTCTCCTATAATTCACCCCTCCACTTT.

V and J are TRBV7-2 and TRBJ2-7, with TRBD2 identical over 12 bases. Germline-derived CDR1 and CDR2 are SGHTA and FQGNSA. V shed 2 bases, J shed 0 bases, and the junction held 8 bases outside the gene matches. The CDR3 runs 18 residues. CDR3 coding DNA: TGTGCCAGCAGCTTAAGTTTATCGACTAGCGGGAGCTCCTACGAGCAGTACTTC. The encoded protein is CASSLSLSTSGSSYEQYF. Full variable domain (outside the CDR3, taken from reference TRBV7-2 and TRBJ2-7): GAGVSQSPSNKVTEKGKDVELRCDPISGHTALYWYRQSLGQGLEFLIYFQGNSAPDKSGLPSDRFSAERTGGSVSTLTIQRTQQEDSAVYLCASSLSLSTSGSSYEQYFGPGTRLTVT.